The 16 T cell receptor beta chains presented below share a single source sample, sequenced in a study of OX40 agonist ivuxolimab in advanced cancers. Only in-frame clones appear in the TCRdb table, and some are missing; sequencing was by immunoSEQ multiplex PCR. Of around 19,000 clones in the sample, 75% to 90% are singletons; the top ten hold approximately 58%. The specimen was CD4+ or CD8+ T cells sorted from blood, collected in a trial of the OX40 agonist ivuxolimab. Receptor source: an adult with an advanced solid tumor such as melanoma, head and neck, liver or kidney cancer.

The chain carries TRBV6-5 and TRBJ2-1; D not resolved. There are 12 residues in the CDR3. V gave up 6 bases and J gave up 12 bases, with 15 bases separating them. Per the germline V gene, CDR1 is MNHEY and CDR2 is SVGAGI. The CDR3 coding sequence is TGTGCCAGCAGCCACCTAGGTAGCTCGCAGTTCTTC. Its protein is CASSHLGSSQFF.

The chain is built from TRBV11-1 and TRBJ2-3; 15 bases match TRBD2. CDR1 and CDR2 from the germline V gene are SGHAT and FQDESV (reference sequence). Losses at the gene ends were 8 bases for V and 1 base for J; bases not matched to a gene: 7. The CDR3 extends over 17 amino acids. The CDR3 DNA reads TGTGCCAGCGGAGGACTAGCGGGGGGGCGAGGCACAGATACGCAGTATTTT. Residues: CASGGLAGGRGTDTQYF. The whole variable domain, filled in from reference TRBV11-1 and TRBJ2-3, reads EAEVAQSPRYKITEKSQAVAFWCDPISGHATLYWYRQILGQGPELLVQFQDESVVDDSQLPKDRFSAERLKGVDSTLKIQPAELGDSAMYLCASGGLAGGRGTDTQYFGPGTRLTVL.

This clone was found once. DNA of the CDR3: TGTGCCAGCATCTATCAGGACTCTCATAATGAGCAGTTCTTC. Translating it yields CASIYQDSHNEQFF. V gene TRBV7-9 combines with J gene TRBJ2-1; D is possibly TRBD2 (5 bases). Germline CDR1 reads SEHNR; CDR2 reads FQNEAQ (reference sequence). The V gene lost 7 bases and the J gene lost 7 bases, with 17 bases spanning the gap. The CDR3 extends over 14 amino acids.

The chain is built from TRBV6-5 and TRBJ2-3; no clear D. V was shortened by 2 bases and J by 2 bases, with 8 bases between the two germline ends. Germline lookup yields CDR1 MNHEY and CDR2 SVGAGI. The CDR3 extends over 14 amino acids. The CDR3 spells CASSYLVSTDTQYF. The CDR3, as DNA: TGTGCCAGCAGTTACCTGGTCTCCACAGATACGCAGTATTTT.

V and J are TRBV27 and TRBJ1-1; TRBD1 aligns across 9 bases. V gave up 6 bases and J gave up 3 bases; unmatched junction bases: 5. The CDR3 sequence is 14 residues long. In germline, CDR1 is MNHEY, CDR2 SMNVEV (reference sequence). The CDR3 DNA is TGTGCCAGCAGCTGGGGACAGGGATACACTGAAGCTTTCTTT. Translated: CASSWGQGYTEAFF.

The J gene is TRBJ2-2, the V gene TRBV5-6; no reliable D call. There are 15 residues in the CDR3. The germline gives CDR1 SGHDT, CDR2 YYEEEE. Between the trimmed V and J ends, which lost 2 bases and 2 bases, there was a span of 10 bases. The CDR3 DNA reads TGTGCCAGCAGCTTAGGTGGACGCAACACCGGGGAGCTGTTTTTT. This encodes CASSLGGRNTGELFF.

This clone has a single count. The rearrangement links TRBV6-5 to TRBJ1-2, with D perhaps TRBD1 (5 bases). The CDR3 runs to 14 residues. In germline, CDR1 is MNHEY, CDR2 SVGAGI. Trimming shortened V by 0 bases and J by 0 bases, and 5 bases separated the two germline ends. The CDR3 protein is CASSYSTANYGYTF. The CDR3 DNA reads as TGTGCCAGCAGTTACTCGACAGCTAACTATGGCTACACCTTC.

The genes are TRBV28 and TRBJ1-2, with D tentatively TRBD1 (5 bases). V was trimmed by 0 bases and J by 3 bases, leaving 11 bases between them. This CDR3 is built from 15 residues. From germline, CDR1 is MDHEN and CDR2 SYDVKM. In DNA form, the CDR3 reads TGTGCCAGCAGTTTATGGGGGGAGGGAGACTATGGCTACACCTTC. This gives the protein CASSLWGEGDYGYTF.

In this sample, this clone turned up once. In DNA, the CDR3 is TGTGCCAGCACCGCCATCGGACACTTCACTGAAGCTTTCTTT. This translates into CASTAIGHFTEAFF. The chain recombines TRBV27 with TRBJ1-1; D possibly corresponds to TRBD1 (5 bases). The CDR3 runs 14 residues. CDR1 is MNHEY, CDR2 SMNVEV, per germline (reference sequence). V was clipped by 7 bases and J by 4 bases, with 16 bases between them.

The rearrangement joins TRBV2 to TRBJ2-2; 12 bases are a match to TRBD2. CDR3 size: 16 residues. V lost 4 bases, J lost 5 bases, and 5 bases stayed unmatched. Germline-derived CDR1 and CDR2 are SNHLY and FYNNEI. The CDR3 DNA is TGTGCCAGCAGTGGACTAGCGGGAGATGAGACCGGGGAGCTGTTTTTT. Translation gives CASSGLAGDETGELFF.

The chain joins TRBV9 to TRBJ2-3; D is uncertain. Germline CDR1 reads SGDLS; CDR2 reads YYNGEE. CDR3 length: 16 amino acids. The germline V and J ends were trimmed by 0 bases and 3 bases, with 14 bases remaining between them. The CDR3 DNA follows: TGTGCCAGCAGCGTAGATGCGAGGAGCCTGACAGATACGCAGTATTTT. This encodes CASSVDARSLTDTQYF. Supplemented by reference TRBV9 and TRBJ2-3, the full variable domain reads DSGVTQTPKHLITATGQRVTLRCSPRSGDLSVYWYQQSLDQGLQFLIQYYNGEERAKGNILERFSAQQFPDLHSELNLSSLELGDSALYFCASSVDARSLTDTQYFGPGTRLTVL.

V usage is TRBV27 and J usage is TRBJ2-3; D is possibly TRBD1 (7 bases). CDR3 size: 15 residues. Germline V gives CDR1 MNHEY, CDR2 SMNVEV (reference sequence). V was cut by 3 bases and J by 4 bases, with 14 bases left in between. DNA for the CDR3: TGTGCCAGCAGTTTGGGCGGGACAGCTTCAGATACGCAGTATTTT. This sequence encodes CASSLGGTASDTQYF.

V is TRBV15 and J is TRBJ2-3; 8 bases fit TRBD1. This CDR3 is built from 17 residues. V lost 2 bases to trimming and J lost 2 bases; unmatched junction nucleotides: 9. Germline-derived CDR1 and CDR2 are LNHNV and YYDKDF (reference sequence). The CDR3 sequence is CATSRPDRGVITDTQYF. Here the CDR3 DNA reads TGTGCCACCAGCAGACCAGACAGGGGAGTTATCACAGATACGCAGTATTTT.

The rearrangement joins TRBV4-2 to TRBJ2-3; TRBD1 is a possible D gene (6 bases). The V gene's germline CDR1 is LGHNA and CDR2 YNFKEQ. With 2 bases removed from V and 0 bases from J, the gap between germline ends came to 18 bases. The CDR3 consists of 18 residues. CDR3 nucleotide sequence: TGTGCCAGCAGCCAAACACAGGGTGCCCCAACTAGCACAGATACGCAGTATTTT. This translates into CASSQTQGAPTSTDTQYF.

This clone was observed a single time. The CDR3 region has the DNA TGTGCCAGCAGTGGGGACAGGGGTACTCTCCGGTACAATGAGCAGTTCTTC. Translating it yields CASSGDRGTLRYNEQFF. This sequence joins TRBV25-1 and TRBJ2-1; 10 bases line up with TRBD1. Germline CDR1 MGHDK, CDR2 SYGVNS. V was pared by 4 bases and J by 4 bases, with 10 bases of the junction left unmatched. The CDR3 runs 17 residues.

Only a few counts were recorded for this clone. J is TRBJ1-6 and V is TRBV2; 9 nucleotides align to TRBD1. V shed 6 bases, J shed 8 bases, and the junction held 5 bases outside the gene matches. This CDR3 is 14 amino acids long. CDR1 is SNHLY and CDR2 is FYNNEI in the germline V gene. The CDR3 nucleotides read TGTGCCAGCAGCCACCGGGACAGGGATTCACCCCTCCACTTT. As protein: CASSHRDRDSPLHF.